A single sample is the source of the 8 T cell receptor beta chains below, sequenced in a study of identical twins. TCRdb passed the 5' RACE reads through MiXCR, listing each CDR3 protein once. The sample includes about 520,000 distinct CDR3 sequences, 22% of them seen just once. This same sample was also part of a study on T cells expressing NK-cell markers.

Sequenced material: CD4+ T cells sorted from blood. Receptors originate from a woman under 30 in good health.

The V call is TRBV20-1, the J call TRBJ2-3; no definite D call. Germline CDR1 DFQATT, CDR2 SNEGSKA (reference sequence). The CDR3 has 13 amino acids. The germline V and J ends were trimmed by 5 bases and 6 bases, with 15 bases remaining between them. The CDR3 nucleotides read TGCAGTGCTTCCAATCCCGTGGCGGATACGCAGTATTTT. Residues: CSASNPVADTQYF.

In its sample, this clonotype was seen many times. The V and J genes are TRBV5-1 and TRBJ1-1; D gene unclear. The CDR3 loop spans 13 amino acids. CDR1 is SGHRS, CDR2 YFSETQ, per germline. The V end was cut by 0 bases, the J end by 5 bases, with 8 bases between. The CDR3 reads CASSLGGWTEAFF. In DNA form, the CDR3 reads TGCGCCAGCAGCTTGGGAGGGTGGACTGAAGCTTTCTTT.

This chain joins TRBV12-3 or TRBV12-4 and TRBJ2-2, with TRBD1 matching over 8 bases. The CDR3 has 15 residues. V shed 5 bases and J 7 bases; nucleotides not matched to a gene: 9. CDR3 residues: CASSTDRGLDGELFF. The CDR3 nucleotides read TGTGCCAGCAGTACCGACAGGGGCTTGGACGGGGAGCTGTTTTTT.

This clonotype was recorded a few times. The V gene is TRBV6-1, the J gene TRBJ2-2; perhaps TRBD1 as D (6 bases). The CDR3 is 16 residues long. Germline values: CDR1 MNHNS, CDR2 SASEGT. The V and J ends lost 6 bases and 2 bases respectively, with 16 bases between them. CDR3 region: CASSDWGRGNTGELFF. The CDR3 DNA is TGTGCCAGCAGCGACTGGGGCAGGGGTAACACCGGGGAGCTGTTTTTT.

The genes are TRBV20-1 and TRBJ2-1; D remains unclear. The CDR3 sequence is 16 residues long. V lost 3 bases, J lost 0 bases, and 15 bases lay in between. In germline, CDR1 is DFQATT, CDR2 SNEGSKA (reference sequence). DNA for the CDR3: TGCAGTGCTAGGTCGCTAAACTCCGGCTCCTACAATGAGCAGTTCTTC. Encoded protein: CSARSLNSGSYNEQFF.

The chain couples TRBV5-6 to TRBJ2-2; D unresolved. Trimming stripped 5 bases from V and 2 bases from J, with 10 bases between. Germline-derived CDR1 and CDR2 are SGHDT and YYEEEE. This CDR3 comprises 14 residues. The CDR3 here is CASSRYLNTGELFF. The CDR3 region has the DNA TGTGCCAGCAGTAGGTACTTAAACACCGGGGAGCTGTTTTTT.

The sample holds a few counts of this clonotype. The V call is TRBV20-1, the J call TRBJ2-7; D gene ambiguous. The CDR3 has 13 residues. From germline, CDR1 is DFQATT and CDR2 SNEGSKA (reference sequence). Trimming removed 6 bases from V and 2 bases from J, with 14 bases in between. The CDR3 sequence: CSASAAETYEQYF. CDR3 in DNA: TGCAGTGCCTCGGCGGCAGAAACCTACGAGCAGTACTTC.

The gene calls are TRBV3-1 and TRBJ2-7; D is undetermined. The CDR3 extends over 11 amino acids. Germline V lookup: CDR1 LGHDT, CDR2 YNNKEL (reference sequence). Trimming removed 2 bases at V and 7 bases at J, with 6 bases between. The CDR3: CASSQYWEQYF. The CDR3 region has the DNA TGTGCCAGCAGCCAATACTGGGAGCAGTACTTC.